This T cell receptor (beta chain) originates from a study of T cell changes during pregnancy in multiple sclerosis. TCRdb's copy holds only in-frame clones and misses some; the assay was immunoSEQ multiplex PCR. This repertoire shows around 60,000 clones, 93% found once; its top ten account for approximately 2%. V shed 5 bases, J shed 9 bases, and the junction held 16 bases outside the gene matches. In germline, CDR1 is SGHDN, CDR2 FVKESK. The CDR3 consists of 18 residues. Sequencing used peripheral blood, obtained after pregnancy. The TCR originated in a female donor with multiple sclerosis, enrolled in a pregnancy study. The chain combines TRBV14 with TRBJ2-1; 13 bases map to TRBD2. CDR3 bases: TGTGCCAGCAGCGGAAGAAAAAACGGACTAGCGGGAGTAAGTGAGCAGTTCTTC. Translation: CASSGRKNGLAGVSEQFF.